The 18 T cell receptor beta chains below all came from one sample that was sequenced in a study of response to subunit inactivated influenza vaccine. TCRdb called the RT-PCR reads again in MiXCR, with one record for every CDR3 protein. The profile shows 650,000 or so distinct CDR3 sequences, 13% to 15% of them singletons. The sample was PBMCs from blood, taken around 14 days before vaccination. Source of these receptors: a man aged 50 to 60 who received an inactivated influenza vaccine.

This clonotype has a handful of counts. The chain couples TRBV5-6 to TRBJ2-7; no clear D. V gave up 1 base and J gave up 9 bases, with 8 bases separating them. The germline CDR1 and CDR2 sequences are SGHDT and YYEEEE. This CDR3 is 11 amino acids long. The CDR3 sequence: CASSLSDRQYF. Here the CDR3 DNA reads TGTGCCAGCAGCTTGTCTGATAGGCAGTACTTC.

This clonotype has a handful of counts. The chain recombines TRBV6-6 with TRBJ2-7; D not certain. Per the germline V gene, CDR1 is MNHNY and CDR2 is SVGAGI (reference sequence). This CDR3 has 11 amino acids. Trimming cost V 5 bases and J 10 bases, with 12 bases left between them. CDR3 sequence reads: CASSRKGGQYF. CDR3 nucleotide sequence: TGTGCCAGCAGTCGCAAGGGTGGACAGTACTTC.

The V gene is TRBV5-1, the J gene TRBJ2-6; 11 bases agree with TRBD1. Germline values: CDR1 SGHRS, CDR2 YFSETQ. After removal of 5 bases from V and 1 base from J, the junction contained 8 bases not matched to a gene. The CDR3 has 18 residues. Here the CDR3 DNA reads TGCGCCAGCAGTTGGACAGGGGGCATCGTTTCTGGGGCCAACGTCCTGACTTTC. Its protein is CASSWTGGIVSGANVLTF.

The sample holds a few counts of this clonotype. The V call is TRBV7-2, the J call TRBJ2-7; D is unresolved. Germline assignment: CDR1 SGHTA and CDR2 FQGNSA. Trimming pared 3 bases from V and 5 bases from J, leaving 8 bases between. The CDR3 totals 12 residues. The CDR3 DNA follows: TGTGCCAGCAGCTTTGGAGTCCACGAGCAGTACTTC. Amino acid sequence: CASSFGVHEQYF.

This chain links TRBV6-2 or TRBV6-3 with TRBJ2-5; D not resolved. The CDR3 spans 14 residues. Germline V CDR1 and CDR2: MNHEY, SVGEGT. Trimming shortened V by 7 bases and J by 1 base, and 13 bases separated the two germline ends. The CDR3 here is CASISPGGQETQYF. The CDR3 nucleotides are TGTGCCAGCATATCCCCTGGCGGCCAAGAGACCCAGTACTTC.

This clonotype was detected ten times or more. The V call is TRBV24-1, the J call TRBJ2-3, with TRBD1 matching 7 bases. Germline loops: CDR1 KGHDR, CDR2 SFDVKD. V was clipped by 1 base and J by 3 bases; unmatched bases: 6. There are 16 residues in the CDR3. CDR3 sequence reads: CATSDFQGDVTDTQYF. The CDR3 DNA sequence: TGTGCCACCAGTGATTTCCAGGGGGATGTGACAGATACGCAGTATTTT.

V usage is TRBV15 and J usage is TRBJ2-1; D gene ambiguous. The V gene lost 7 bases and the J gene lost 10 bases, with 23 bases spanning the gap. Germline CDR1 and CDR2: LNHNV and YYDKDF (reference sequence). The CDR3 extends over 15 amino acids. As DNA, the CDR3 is TGTGCCACCAAATCCACTACCGGGCCCTCGACCGAGCAGTTCTTC. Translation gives CATKSTTGPSTEQFF.

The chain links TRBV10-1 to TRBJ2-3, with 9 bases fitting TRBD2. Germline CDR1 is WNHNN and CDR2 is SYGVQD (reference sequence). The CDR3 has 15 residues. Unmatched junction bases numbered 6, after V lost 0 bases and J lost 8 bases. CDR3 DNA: TGCGCCAGCAGTGAGTCGATAGCGGGAGCTGGTACGCAGTATTTT. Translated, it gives CASSESIAGAGTQYF.

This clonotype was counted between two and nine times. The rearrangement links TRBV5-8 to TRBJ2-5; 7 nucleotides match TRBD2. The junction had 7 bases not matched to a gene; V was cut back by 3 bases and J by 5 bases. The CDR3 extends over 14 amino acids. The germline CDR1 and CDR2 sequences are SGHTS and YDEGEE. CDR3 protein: CASSSTGGKETQYF. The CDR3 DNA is TGTGCCAGCAGCTCTACCGGGGGGAAGGAGACCCAGTACTTC.

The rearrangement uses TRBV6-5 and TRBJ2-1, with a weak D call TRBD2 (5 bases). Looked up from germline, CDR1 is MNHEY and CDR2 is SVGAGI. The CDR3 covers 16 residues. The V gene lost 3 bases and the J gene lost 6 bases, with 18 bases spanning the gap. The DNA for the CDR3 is TGTGCCAGCAGTTATACGCCCGGGGTGGGCCGCAATGAGCAGTTCTTC. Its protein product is CASSYTPGVGRNEQFF.

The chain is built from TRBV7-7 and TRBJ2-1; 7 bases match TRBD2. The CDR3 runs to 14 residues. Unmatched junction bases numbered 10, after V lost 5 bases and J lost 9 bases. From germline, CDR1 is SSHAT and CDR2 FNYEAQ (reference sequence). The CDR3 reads CASSPEAASGEQFF. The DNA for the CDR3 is TGTGCCAGCAGCCCAGAGGCGGCTAGCGGTGAGCAGTTCTTC. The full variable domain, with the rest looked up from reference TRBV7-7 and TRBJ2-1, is GAGVSQSPRYKVTKRGQDVTLRCDPISSHATLYWYQQALGQGPEFLTYFNYEAQPDKSGLPSDRFSAERPEGSISTLTIQRTEQRDSAMYRCASSPEAASGEQFFGPGTRLTVL.

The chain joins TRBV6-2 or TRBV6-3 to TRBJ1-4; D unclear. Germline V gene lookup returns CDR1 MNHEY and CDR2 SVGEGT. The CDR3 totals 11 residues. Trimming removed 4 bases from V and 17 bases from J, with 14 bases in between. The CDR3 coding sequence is TGTGCCAGCAGTTTTCAAGAGGATAGTTTTTTT. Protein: CASSFQEDSFF.

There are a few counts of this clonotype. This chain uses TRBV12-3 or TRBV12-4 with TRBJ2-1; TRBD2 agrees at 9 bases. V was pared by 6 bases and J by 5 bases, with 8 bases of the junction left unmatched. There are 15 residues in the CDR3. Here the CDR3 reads CASRGGRAFHNEQFF. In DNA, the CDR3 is TGTGCCAGCAGGGGCGGGAGGGCCTTCCACAATGAGCAGTTCTTC.

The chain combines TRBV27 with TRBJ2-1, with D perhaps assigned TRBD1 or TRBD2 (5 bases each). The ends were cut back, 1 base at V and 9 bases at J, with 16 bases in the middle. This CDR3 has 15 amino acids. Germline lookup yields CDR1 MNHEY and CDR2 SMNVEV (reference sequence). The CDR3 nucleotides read TGTGCCAGCAGTTTATTCGCACTAGGGGTCGGTGAGCAGTTCTTC. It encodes CASSLFALGVGEQFF.

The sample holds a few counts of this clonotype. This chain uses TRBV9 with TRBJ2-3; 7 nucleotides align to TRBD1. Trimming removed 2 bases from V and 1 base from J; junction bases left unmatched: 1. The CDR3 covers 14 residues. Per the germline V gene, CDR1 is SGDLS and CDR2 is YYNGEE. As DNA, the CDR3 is TGTGCCAGCAGCGTTGACAGGGGCACAGATACGCAGTATTTT. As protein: CASSVDRGTDTQYF.

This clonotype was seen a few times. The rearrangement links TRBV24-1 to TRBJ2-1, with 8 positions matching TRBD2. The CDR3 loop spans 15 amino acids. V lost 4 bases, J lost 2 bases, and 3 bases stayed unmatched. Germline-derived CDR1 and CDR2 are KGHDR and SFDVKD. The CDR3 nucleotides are TGTGCCACCAGTGAGTTAGCGGGGACCTACAATGAGCAGTTCTTC. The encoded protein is CATSELAGTYNEQFF.

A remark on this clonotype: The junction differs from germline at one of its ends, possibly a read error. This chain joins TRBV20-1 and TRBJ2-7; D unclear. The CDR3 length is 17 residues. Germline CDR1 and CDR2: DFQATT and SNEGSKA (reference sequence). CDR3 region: CSARDRKRPRYSYEQYF. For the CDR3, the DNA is TGCAGTGCCAGAGATAGGAAGAGACCCCGCTACTCCTACGAGCAGTACTTC.

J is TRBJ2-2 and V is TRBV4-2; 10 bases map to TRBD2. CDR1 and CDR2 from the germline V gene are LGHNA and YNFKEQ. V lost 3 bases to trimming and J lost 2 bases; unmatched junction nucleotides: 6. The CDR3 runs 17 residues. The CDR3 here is CASSQVAGGVNTGELFF. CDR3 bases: TGTGCCAGCAGCCAGGTAGCGGGGGGCGTTAACACCGGGGAGCTGTTTTTT.